The rows below give T cell receptor beta chains drawn from one sample of a study of response to subunit inactivated influenza vaccine. TCRdb redid the calling of the RT-PCR reads with MiXCR, one entry per CDR3 protein. The sample contains approximately 300,000 distinct CDR3 sequences, approximately 21% of which appear only once. The starting material was PBMCs from blood, obtained 21 months after vaccination. These receptors came from a man aged 50-75 years who received an inactivated influenza vaccine. Both conserved end residues are trimmed from each CDR3.

>TRBJ1-2|TRBV12-3/TRBV12-4
ASSRQGYYGYT
>TRBJ1-4|TRBV4-2
ASRFVGRNEKLF
>TRBJ1-5|TRBV30
AWSPPYRSTGDQPQH
>TRBJ2-7|TRBV6-2/TRBV6-3
ASSYPWSTPGEQY
>TRBJ2-7|TRBV3-1
ASRETGAFGEQY
>TRBJ1-5|TRBV6-1
ASSPRVGQPQH
>TRBJ2-5|TRBV11-3
ASSWTFRETQY
>TRBJ2-7|TRBV10-2
ASSTWEPGTSYEQY
>TRBJ2-1|TRBV7-9
ASSLKPGTSKF
>TRBJ2-1|TRBV21-1
ASSTPSTGPRREF
>TRBJ1-5|TRBV12-3/TRBV12-4
ASSLYGTMSQPQH
>TRBJ2-5|TRBV5-1
ASSLDGTGETQY
>TRBJ2-7|TRBV29-1
SVRGRTPYEQY
>TRBJ1-1|TRBV20-1
KGDRSNTEAF
>TRBJ1-2|TRBV15
ATSRADQGGTGYT
>TRBJ1-2|TRBV25-1
ASRSGVGYT
>TRBJ1-5|TRBV2
ASSVVRGGQPQH
>TRBJ1-5|TRBV6-2/TRBV6-3
ASSYVGMGQRNQPQH
>TRBJ1-2|TRBV6-2/TRBV6-3
ASASTTPYGYT
>TRBJ2-7|TRBV7-9
ASSLVGGGEQY
>TRBJ1-5|TRBV7-2
ASSLGGSSNQPQH
>TRBJ1-1|TRBV7-2
ASSPRTPGTAINV
>TRBJ2-7|TRBV28
ASSLGGFEQY
>TRBJ1-4|TRBV7-9
ASSTPGGWSEKLF
>TRBJ2-7|TRBV4-3
ASSQDLINEQY
>TRBJ2-3|TRBV11-2
ASSLSRVTDTQY
>TRBJ1-5|TRBV5-5
ASTLDATSNQPQH
>TRBJ2-4|TRBV20-1
SARVLQGVRNIQY
>TRBJ2-1|TRBV13
ASSLLGTSGINEQF
>TRBJ2-5|TRBV20-1
SATRTVTSGRARGGTQY
>TRBJ2-7|TRBV27
ASSEAGGRAGNEQY
>TRBJ2-1|TRBV19
ASSIQVNLGDNEQF
>TRBJ1-4|TRBV28
ASGPPREKLF
>TRBJ1-1|TRBV11-3
ASSLGGSLNTEAF
>TRBJ1-6|TRBV12-3/TRBV12-4
ASTSYAGGNSPLH
>TRBJ1-2|TRBV2
ASSNRGFRYT
>TRBJ1-2|TRBV4-2
ASSQDAGALSNYGYT
>TRBJ1-6|TRBV20-1
SAATEGRNNSPLH
>TRBJ1-5|TRBV28
ASSLSGEGSNQPQH
>TRBJ1-3|TRBV29-1
SVEEPGNTIY
>TRBJ2-1|TRBV4-3
ASSQAGGRRPYNEQF
>TRBJ1-3|TRBV10-3
AISESGWYSGNTIY
>TRBJ2-1|TRBV6-5
ASSYSYRGNNEQF
>TRBJ2-1|TRBV20-1
SARVLGRGAYNEQF
>TRBJ1-1|TRBV12-3/TRBV12-4
ASLSRPNTEAF
>TRBJ2-7|TRBV20-1
SASVGSSASYEQY
>TRBJ2-3|TRBV6-1
ASSEAGDRSTDTQY
>TRBJ1-2|TRBV7-9
ASSLNLYGYT
>TRBJ1-4|TRBV7-9
ASSLPGNNEKLF
>TRBJ1-4|TRBV5-1
ASSSGGSGEKLF
>TRBJ2-1|TRBV9
ASSPQLGEQF
>TRBJ2-1|TRBV6-1
ASSRTSVWGNEQF
>TRBJ2-1|TRBV27
ASSLGVAGASEQF
>TRBJ2-5|TRBV20-1
SATGGEETQY
>TRBJ1-1|TRBV5-1
ASSLLGTENTEAF
>TRBJ2-2|TRBV12-3/TRBV12-4
ASSLRSSGELF
>TRBJ1-1|TRBV3-1
ASSHPQVEAF
>TRBJ2-5|TRBV20-1
SARPGHYLKETQY
>TRBJ2-7|TRBV29-1
SVGDPYYEQY